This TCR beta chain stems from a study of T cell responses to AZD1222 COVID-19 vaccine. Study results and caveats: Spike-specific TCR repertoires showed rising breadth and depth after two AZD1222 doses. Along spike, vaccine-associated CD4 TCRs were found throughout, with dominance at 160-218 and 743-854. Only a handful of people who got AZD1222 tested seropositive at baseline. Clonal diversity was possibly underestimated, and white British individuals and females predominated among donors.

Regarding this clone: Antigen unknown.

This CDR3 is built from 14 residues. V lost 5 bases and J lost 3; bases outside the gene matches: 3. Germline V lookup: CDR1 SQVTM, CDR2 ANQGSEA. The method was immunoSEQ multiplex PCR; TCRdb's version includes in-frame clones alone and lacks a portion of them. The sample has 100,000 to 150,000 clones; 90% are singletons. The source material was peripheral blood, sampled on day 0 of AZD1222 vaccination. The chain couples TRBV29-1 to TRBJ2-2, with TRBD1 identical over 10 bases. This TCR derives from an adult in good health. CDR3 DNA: TGCAGCGTTACCGGGACAGGGGACACCGGGGAGCTGTTTTTT. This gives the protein CSVTGTGDTGELFF.